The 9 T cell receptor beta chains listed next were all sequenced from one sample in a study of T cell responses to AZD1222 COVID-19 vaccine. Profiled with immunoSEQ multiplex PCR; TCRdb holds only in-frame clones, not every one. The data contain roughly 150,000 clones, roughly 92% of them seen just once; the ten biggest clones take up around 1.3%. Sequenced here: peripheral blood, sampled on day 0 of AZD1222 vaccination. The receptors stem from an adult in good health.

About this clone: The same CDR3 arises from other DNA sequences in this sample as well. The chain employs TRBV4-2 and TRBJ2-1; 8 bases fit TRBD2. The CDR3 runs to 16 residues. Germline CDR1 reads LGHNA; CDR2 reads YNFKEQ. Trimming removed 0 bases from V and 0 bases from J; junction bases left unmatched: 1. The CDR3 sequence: CASSQDLAGSYNEQFF. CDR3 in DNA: TGTGCCAGCAGCCAAGACCTAGCGGGCTCCTACAATGAGCAGTTCTTC.

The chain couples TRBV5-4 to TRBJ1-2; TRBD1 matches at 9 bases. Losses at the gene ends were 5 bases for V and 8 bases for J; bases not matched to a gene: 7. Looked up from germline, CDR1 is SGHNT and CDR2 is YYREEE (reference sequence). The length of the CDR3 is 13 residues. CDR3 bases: TGTGCCAGCAGACAGGACAGGGGACGGGGCTACACCTTC. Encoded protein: CASRQDRGRGYTF.

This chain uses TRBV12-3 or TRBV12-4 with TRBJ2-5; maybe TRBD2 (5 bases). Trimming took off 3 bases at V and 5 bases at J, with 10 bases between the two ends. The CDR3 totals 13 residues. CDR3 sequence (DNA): TGTGCCAGCAGTTTTGGAGGTGGCGAGACCCAGTACTTC. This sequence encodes CASSFGGGETQYF.

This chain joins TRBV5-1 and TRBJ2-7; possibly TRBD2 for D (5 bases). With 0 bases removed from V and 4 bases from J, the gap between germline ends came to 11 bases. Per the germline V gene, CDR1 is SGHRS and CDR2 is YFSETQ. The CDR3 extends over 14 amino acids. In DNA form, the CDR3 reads TGCGCCAGCAGCTTGGCGGGGTATTCGTACGAGCAGTACTTC. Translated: CASSLAGYSYEQYF. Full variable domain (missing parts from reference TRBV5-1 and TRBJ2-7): KAGVTQTPRYLIKTRGQQVTLSCSPISGHRSVSWYQQTPGQGLQFLFEYFSETQRNKGNFPGRFSGRQFSNSRSEMNVSTLELGDSALYLCASSLAGYSYEQYFGPGTRLTVT.

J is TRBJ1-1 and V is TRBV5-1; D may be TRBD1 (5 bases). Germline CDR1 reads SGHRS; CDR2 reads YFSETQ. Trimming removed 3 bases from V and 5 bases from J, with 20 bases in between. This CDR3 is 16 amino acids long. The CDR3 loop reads CASSSGLRGRNTEAFF. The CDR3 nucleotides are TGCGCCAGCAGCTCTGGACTTCGGGGCAGAAATACTGAAGCTTTCTTT. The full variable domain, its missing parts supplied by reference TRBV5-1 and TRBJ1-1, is KAGVTQTPRYLIKTRGQQVTLSCSPISGHRSVSWYQQTPGQGLQFLFEYFSETQRNKGNFPGRFSGRQFSNSRSEMNVSTLELGDSALYLCASSSGLRGRNTEAFFGQGTRLTVV.

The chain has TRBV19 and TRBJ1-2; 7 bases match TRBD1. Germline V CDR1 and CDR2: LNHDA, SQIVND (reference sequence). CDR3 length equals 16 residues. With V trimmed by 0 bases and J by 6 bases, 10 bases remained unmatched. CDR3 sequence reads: CASSIDLWSRGDGYTF. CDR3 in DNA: TGTGCCAGTAGTATAGATCTATGGAGCAGGGGGGATGGCTACACCTTC.

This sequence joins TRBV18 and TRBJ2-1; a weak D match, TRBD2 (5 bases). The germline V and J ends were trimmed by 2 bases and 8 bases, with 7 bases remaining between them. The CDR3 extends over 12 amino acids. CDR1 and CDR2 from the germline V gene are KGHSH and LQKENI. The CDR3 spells CASSPIGDEQFF. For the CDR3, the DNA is TGTGCCAGCTCACCAATCGGGGATGAGCAGTTCTTC. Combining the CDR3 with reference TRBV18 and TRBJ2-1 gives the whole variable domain NAGVMQNPRHLVRRRGQEARLRCSPMKGHSHVYWYRQLPEEGLKFMVYLQKENIIDESGMPKERFSAEFPKEGPSILRIQQVVRGDSAAYFCASSPIGDEQFFGPGTRLTVL.

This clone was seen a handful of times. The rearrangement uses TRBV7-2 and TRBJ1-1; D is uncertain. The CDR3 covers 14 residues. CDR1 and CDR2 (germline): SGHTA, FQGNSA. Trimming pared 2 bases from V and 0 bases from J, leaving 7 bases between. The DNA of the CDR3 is TGTGCCAGCAGCTTACTGGGATTGAACACTGAAGCTTTCTTT. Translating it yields CASSLLGLNTEAFF.

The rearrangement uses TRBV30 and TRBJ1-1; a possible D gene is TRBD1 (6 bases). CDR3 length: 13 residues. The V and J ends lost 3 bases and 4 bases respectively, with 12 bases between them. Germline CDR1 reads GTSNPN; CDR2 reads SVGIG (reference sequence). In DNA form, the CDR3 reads TGTGCCTGGAGGAGAAGGGGGATCACTGAAGCTTTCTTT. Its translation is CAWRRRGITEAFF.